A single sample is the source of the 24 T cell receptor beta chains below, sequenced in a study of molecular identifiers for immune sequencing clone quantification. TCRdb fed the PCR reads into MiXCR, producing one record per CDR3 protein. The sample has more than 60,000 distinct CDR3 sequences, less than 20% seen once. The source material was naive CD8+ T cells from blood, with Jurkat cell RNA spiked in. Documented subset: FACS-sorted CD8+CD4-CCR7+CD45RA+ naive T cells. All receptors derive from a human donor in good health. Some libraries in this study had Jurkat cell RNA spiked in.

The V call is TRBV19, the J call TRBJ2-7; D gene ambiguous. Germline V CDR1 and CDR2: LNHDA, SQIVND (reference sequence). The CDR3 has 11 amino acids. V lost 5 bases, J lost 1 base, and 3 bases lay in between. The CDR3: CASSGSYEQYF. CDR3 coding DNA: TGTGCCAGTAGTGGGTCCTACGAGCAGTACTTC. The full variable domain, with the rest looked up from reference TRBV19 and TRBJ2-7, is DGGITQSPKYLFRKEGQNVTLSCEQNLNHDAMYWYRQDPGQGLRLIYYSQIVNDFQKGDIAEGYSVSREKKESFPLTVTSAQKNPTAFYLCASSGSYEQYFGPGTRLTVT.

This clonotype was seen a few times. Since a much larger clone is just one base distant, this may be a read error. This sequence joins TRBV30 and TRBJ2-7; D not resolved. The CDR3 spans 12 residues. The V end lost 0 bases, the J end lost 5 bases, and 8 bases lay between the germline ends. Germline V gene lookup returns CDR1 GTSNPN and CDR2 SVGIG (reference sequence). The chain's CDR3 is CAWSVLSHEQYF. CDR3 DNA: TGTGCCTGGAGTGTACTCAGCCACGAGCAGTACTTC. The complete variable domain, with remaining parts taken from reference TRBV30 and TRBJ2-7, reads SQTIHQWPATLVQPVGSPLSLECTVEGTSNPNLYWYRQAAGRGLQLLFYSVGIGQISSEVPQNLSASRPQDRQFILSSKKLLLSDSGFYLCAWSVLSHEQYFGPGTRLTVT.

There are many counts of this clonotype. The rearrangement uses TRBV7-9 and TRBJ2-4; D is ambiguous. This CDR3 comprises 13 residues. Germline-derived CDR1 and CDR2 are SEHNR and FQNEAQ (reference sequence). V was cut by 1 base and J by 5 bases, with 6 bases left in between. The CDR3 reads CASSLDPENIQYF. CDR3 sequence (DNA): TGTGCCAGCAGCTTAGATCCAGAAAACATTCAGTACTTC.

This clonotype showed up just once. Since a much larger clone is just one base distant, this may be a read error. The gene calls are TRBV27 and TRBJ2-2; D may match TRBD1 or TRBD2 (6 bases each). CDR3 size: 15 residues. CDR1 is MNHEY, CDR2 SMNVEV, per germline (reference sequence). V lost 7 bases, J lost 8 bases, and 20 bases lay in between. CDR3 residues: CASNSGGGLGGELFF. As DNA, the CDR3 is TGTGCCAGCAACTCCGGTGGGGGGCTTGGAGGGGAGCTGTTTTTT.

Points on this clonotype: A read error may explain this, as a much larger clone is one base away. The CDR3 region has the DNA TGTGCCAGCAGTCCACTTGCAGAGGAAGCTTTCTTT. Amino acid sequence: CASSPLAEEAFF. The rearrangement joins TRBV28 to TRBJ1-1; D ambiguous. Germline V CDR1 and CDR2: MDHEN, SYDVKM. The CDR3 loop spans 12 amino acids. Trimming took off 5 bases at V and 8 bases at J, with 12 bases between the two ends.

This clonotype was detected ten times or more. The chain is built from TRBV29-1 and TRBJ1-1; no clear D gene. The germline V gene has CDR1 SQVTM and CDR2 ANQGSEA. V was pared by 5 bases and J by 9 bases, with 13 bases between. The CDR3 length is 11 residues. The CDR3 nucleotides read TGCAGCGTTCCTCGGGCTACGAAAGCTTTCTTT. Translated: CSVPRATKAFF.

This clonotype came up many times. The chain carries TRBV3-1 and TRBJ2-1, with D maybe TRBD1 (5 bases). Between the trimmed V and J ends, which lost 4 bases and 0 bases, there was a span of 16 bases. The V gene's germline CDR1 is LGHDT and CDR2 YNNKEL (reference sequence). This CDR3 comprises 17 residues. The chain's CDR3 is CASSPPLGVPSYNEQFF. In nucleotides, the CDR3 is TGTGCCAGCAGCCCACCGCTAGGGGTACCCTCCTACAATGAGCAGTTCTTC.

In this sample, this clonotype turned up a few times. The chain has TRBV7-9 and TRBJ1-4; D might be TRBD1 (5 bases). CDR3 size: 17 residues. In germline, CDR1 is SEHNR, CDR2 FQNEAQ (reference sequence). The V end lost 6 bases, the J end lost 2 bases, and 19 bases lay between the germline ends. The CDR3 loop is CASSYVVGAPTNEKLFF. Here the CDR3 DNA reads TGTGCCAGCAGTTACGTAGTCGGGGCGCCGACTAATGAAAAACTGTTTTTT.

In its sample, this clonotype was seen many times. The V gene is TRBV6-2 or TRBV6-3, the J gene TRBJ2-2; TRBD2 aligns across 8 bases. The CDR3 spans 18 residues. The ends lost 3 bases at V and 4 bases at J; junction bases unmatched: 13. Germline CDR1 reads MNHEY; CDR2 reads SVGEGT. This chain's CDR3 is CASSYVYGRTSSTGELFF. The CDR3 nucleotides read TGTGCCAGCAGTTATGTCTATGGCAGGACTAGCTCCACCGGGGAGCTGTTTTTT.

This clonotype was seen ten or more times. The rearrangement links TRBV4-2 to TRBJ2-3; the D is unclear. The length of the CDR3 is 14 residues. Trimming shortened V by 0 bases and J by 0 bases, and 4 bases separated the two germline ends. Germline CDR1 LGHNA, CDR2 YNFKEQ. CDR3 bases: TGTGCCAGCAGCCAAGACTATAGCACAGATACGCAGTATTTT. This codes for CASSQDYSTDTQYF.

This clonotype was counted between two and nine times. The chain employs TRBV19 and TRBJ2-1, with 10 bases that match TRBD2. Trimming cost V 7 bases and J 9 bases; bases outside gene matches: 6. CDR1 and CDR2 from the germline V gene are LNHDA and SQIVND (reference sequence). The CDR3 spans 13 residues. The CDR3 loop reads CASTASGGPEQFF. The CDR3 DNA is TGTGCCAGTACGGCTAGCGGGGGTCCTGAGCAGTTCTTC. The full variable domain, completed using reference TRBV19 and TRBJ2-1, is DGGITQSPKYLFRKEGQNVTLSCEQNLNHDAMYWYRQDPGQGLRLIYYSQIVNDFQKGDIAEGYSVSREKKESFPLTVTSAQKNPTAFYLCASTASGGPEQFFGPGTRLTVL.

This clonotype has at least ten counts. The gene calls are TRBV13 and TRBJ2-3, with 12 bases aligning to TRBD2. Germline CDR1 is PRHDT and CDR2 is FYEKMQ (reference sequence). The CDR3 extends over 15 amino acids. The V segment lost 4 bases and the J segment 5 bases; nucleotides outside the gene matches: 4. As DNA, the CDR3 is TGTGCCAGCAGCTCCACTAGCGGGAGGCGAGATACGCAGTATTTT. Translated, it gives CASSSTSGRRDTQYF.

This clonotype was observed many times. The CDR3 region is CASSLQRTGGTEAFF. The DNA of the CDR3 is TGCGCCAGCAGCCTCCAACGGACCGGGGGCACTGAAGCTTTCTTT. The chain combines TRBV4-1 with TRBJ1-1; maybe TRBD1 (5 bases). Trimming took off 4 bases at V and 4 bases at J, with 16 bases between the two ends. The germline CDR1 and CDR2 sequences are MGHRA and YSYEKL. This CDR3 is built from 15 residues.

This clonotype was found a few times. The gene calls are TRBV2 and TRBJ2-7; TRBD2 matches 11 bases. This CDR3 contains 17 residues. Germline CDR1 is SNHLY and CDR2 is FYNNEI. J was trimmed by 3 bases and V by 4 bases; bases with no gene match: 11. The CDR3 bases are TGTGCCAGCAGTGTTACCGAACTAGCGGGAGTAAGCTACGAGCAGTACTTC. It codes for CASSVTELAGVSYEQYF.

This clonotype was observed at least ten times. This sequence joins TRBV19 and TRBJ2-7, with D perhaps given as TRBD1 or TRBD2 (5 bases each). This CDR3 is 13 amino acids long. Germline V gene sequence: CDR1 LNHDA, CDR2 SQIVND (reference sequence). Trimming took 5 bases from V and 3 from J, leaving 11 bases between them. CDR3 nucleotides: TGTGCCAGTAGTTCGGGACGGATCTACGAGCAGTACTTC. Amino acids: CASSSGRIYEQYF.

The table lists this clonotype with many counts. The chain employs TRBV7-9 and TRBJ2-7; D is possibly TRBD2 (5 bases). Germline-derived CDR1 and CDR2 are SEHNR and FQNEAQ (reference sequence). This CDR3 has 13 residues. V lost 6 bases and J 0 bases, leaving 9 bases between the germline ends. For the CDR3, the DNA is TGTGCCAGCAGTGGAGGATCCTCCTACGAGCAGTACTTC. It yields the protein CASSGGSSYEQYF.

The sample holds many counts of this clonotype. The gene calls are TRBV28 and TRBJ2-5; tentative D call: TRBD1 (6 bases). Looked up from germline, CDR1 is MDHEN and CDR2 is SYDVKM. Trimming cost V 6 bases and J 5 bases, with 19 bases left between them. The CDR3 is 15 residues long. As DNA, the CDR3 is TGTGCCAGCAGCACTCGGGCCCAGGGGTTGGAGACCCAGTACTTC. Its protein is CASSTRAQGLETQYF.

This clonotype was seen ten or more times. The chain has TRBV7-9 and TRBJ2-1; 8 bases fit TRBD2. The CDR3 spans 19 residues. The germline gives CDR1 SEHNR, CDR2 FQNEAQ (reference sequence). With V trimmed by 4 bases and J by 4 bases, 18 bases remained unmatched. Written as DNA, the CDR3 is TGTGCCAGCAGCTCCTACACCGGGACTAGTCCCATAGAGTACAATGAGCAGTTCTTC. This sequence encodes CASSSYTGTSPIEYNEQFF.

This clonotype showed up many times. CDR3 loop: CASGSQAWDLRITDTQYF. The CDR3 DNA follows: TGTGCCAGCGGATCTCAAGCCTGGGACTTAAGAATTACAGATACGCAGTATTTT. This sequence joins TRBV27 and TRBJ2-3, with a tentative D call TRBD2 (6 bases). The CDR3 totals 18 residues. Germline V CDR1 and CDR2: MNHEY, SMNVEV (reference sequence). V lost 8 bases, J lost 3 bases, and 27 bases lay in between.

The sample holds many counts of this clonotype. The chain uses TRBV3-1 and TRBJ1-6; unclear D gene. This CDR3 spans 14 amino acids. Between the trimmed V and J ends, which lost 0 bases and 7 bases, there was a span of 7 bases. Per germline, CDR1 LGHDT and CDR2 YNNKEL (reference sequence). The chain's CDR3 is CASSQELSNSPLHF. The CDR3 DNA follows: TGTGCCAGCAGCCAAGAACTGTCCAATTCACCCCTCCACTTT. Full variable domain (missing parts from reference TRBV3-1 and TRBJ1-6): DTAVSQTPKYLVTQMGNDKSIKCEQNLGHDTMYWYKQDSKKFLKIMFSYNNKELIINETVPNRFSPKSPDKAHLNLHINSLELGDSAVYFCASSQELSNSPLHFGNGTRLTVT.

Concerning this clonotype itself: A junction boundary mismatches the germline segment, possibly from a read error. The V and J genes are TRBV5-3 and TRBJ2-5; D is unresolved. TRBV5-3 is designated an ORF whose function remains uncertain. This CDR3 is 13 amino acids long. CDR3 loop: CASSLDDLETQYF. CDR3 sequence (DNA): TGTGCCAGCAGCTTGGACGACTTGGAGACCCAGTACTTC.

A note on this clonotype: A clone one base away is much larger, so this may be a read error. J is TRBJ2-7 and V is TRBV29-1; 11 nucleotides align to TRBD2. CDR3 length equals 17 residues. V lost 7 bases to trimming and J lost 9 bases; unmatched junction nucleotides: 23. Germline CDR1 reads SQVTM; CDR2 reads ANQGSEA. The CDR3 DNA reads TGCAGCGCTAAAGGGCAGGGCACTAGCGGGAGTCCGTGGGCGCAGTACTTC. The encoded protein is CSAKGQGTSGSPWAQYF.

In its sample, this clonotype was seen many times. The chain combines TRBV7-9 with TRBJ1-5; D possibly corresponds to TRBD1 (5 bases). CDR3 size: 14 residues. Trimming pared 1 base from V and 5 bases from J, leaving 9 bases between. Germline values: CDR1 SEHNR, CDR2 FQNEAQ (reference sequence). The CDR3 loop is CASSLGGGYQPQHF. CDR3 in DNA: TGTGCCAGCAGCTTAGGGGGGGGGTATCAGCCCCAGCATTTT.

This clonotype was observed a few times. One junction end disagrees with the germline gene, perhaps due to a read error. The chain recombines TRBV29-1 with TRBJ2-1; TRBD2 matches at 14 bases. CDR3 size: 15 residues. Germline CDR1 reads SQVTM; CDR2 reads ANQGSEA. CDR3 residues: CGVEGTSGSFNEQFF. DNA of the CDR3: TGCGGCGTTGAAGGGACTAGCGGGAGCTTCAATGAGCAGTTCTTC.